The 5 T cell receptor beta chains in this list originate from one sample, sequenced in a study of T cell responses to AZD1222 COVID-19 vaccine. Repertoires were generated with immunoSEQ multiplex PCR, while TCRdb's copy carries only in-frame clones and drops some. The sample yields about 150,000 clones, 75% to 90% seen once. The sample in question was peripheral blood, obtained on day 0 of AZD1222 vaccination. Source of these receptors: an adult in good health.

The genes are TRBV6-6 and TRBJ2-5; no clear D gene. Trimming removed 8 bases from V and 1 base from J, with 14 bases in between. The CDR3 totals 14 residues. Germline assignment: CDR1 MNHNY and CDR2 SVGAGI (reference sequence). The CDR3 here is CASSSGSLQETQYF. CDR3 coding DNA: TGTGCCAGCTCTAGTGGGTCGCTCCAAGAGACCCAGTACTTC.

This clone appeared many times. The CDR3 reads CSVATQGSNQPQHF. The DNA for the CDR3 is TGCAGCGTTGCGACACAGGGGAGCAATCAGCCCCAGCATTTT. The gene calls are TRBV29-1 and TRBJ1-5, with TRBD1 matching over 7 bases. V lost 4 bases, J lost 1 base, and 4 bases stayed unmatched. Germline loops: CDR1 SQVTM, CDR2 ANQGSEA. The CDR3 spans 14 residues.

The CDR3 bases are TGTGCCAGCACCCAAGGGGGGTTCGGGGAGCTGTTTTTT. Its protein product is CASTQGGFGELFF. This chain uses TRBV6-5 with TRBJ2-2; D assignment may be TRBD1 or TRBD2 (6 bases each). The CDR3 runs 13 residues. Germline lookup yields CDR1 MNHEY and CDR2 SVGAGI. Trimming left V 7 bases short and J 7 bases short, with 13 bases between.

The genes are TRBV12-2 and TRBJ2-1. TRBV12-2 is assigned pseudogene status. The CDR3 is 10 amino acids. CDR3 sequence reads: CASRLVEQFF. The CDR3 bases are TGTGCAAGTCGCTTAGTGGAGCAGTTCTTC.

V usage is TRBV27 and J usage is TRBJ2-5; perhaps D is TRBD1 or TRBD2 (5 bases each). The length of the CDR3 is 15 residues. V was shortened by 6 bases and J by 5 bases, with 19 bases between the two germline ends. Germline V gives CDR1 MNHEY, CDR2 SMNVEV (reference sequence). The CDR3 DNA reads as TGTGCCAGCAGCCAAAACCTGGGGGTCGTCGAGACCCAGTACTTC. Translated: CASSQNLGVVETQYF.